This entry lists 26 T cell receptor beta chains sequenced from one sample in a study of blood T cell repertoires in COVID-19. Using immunoSEQ multiplex PCR, the repertoire was profiled, and TCRdb retains in-frame clones only, with some absent. The sample gives 150,000 to 200,000 clones, around 89% of which show up once; 20% to 30% is in the top ten. The source material was peripheral blood. The receptors were sampled from a man in his 60s with acute or convalescent COVID-19.

The genes are TRBV3-1 (or the pseudogene TRBV3-2) and TRBJ2-5; no firm D call. Trimming stripped 3 bases from V and 5 bases from J, with 4 bases between. This CDR3 contains 11 residues. Germline CDR1 reads LGHDT; CDR2 reads YNNKEL (reference sequence). DNA for the CDR3: TGTGCCAGCAGCCATTCGGAGACCCAGTACTTC. Its protein is CASSHSETQYF.

This clone appeared once. The rearrangement joins TRBV9 to TRBJ2-5, with D uncertain. This CDR3 region has 12 residues. The germline V and J ends were trimmed by 4 bases and 5 bases, with 9 bases remaining between them. The V gene's germline CDR1 is SGDLS and CDR2 YYNGEE. CDR3 DNA: TGTGCCAGCAGCACCGGTTCTGAGACCCAGTACTTC. Residues: CASSTGSETQYF.

This chain joins TRBV11-3 and TRBJ2-2; D is uncertain. V was shortened by 8 bases and J by 2 bases, with 3 bases between the two germline ends. The CDR3 spans 11 residues. The germline gives CDR1 SGHNT, CDR2 YENEEA. This CDR3 is CASLNTGELFF. Written as DNA, the CDR3 is TGTGCCAGCCTTAACACCGGGGAGCTGTTTTTT.

The chain links TRBV19 to TRBJ2-1, with no clear D. Per germline, CDR1 LNHDA and CDR2 SQIVND (reference sequence). The V and J ends lost 8 bases and 10 bases respectively, with 9 bases between them. The CDR3 runs 10 residues. CDR3 residues: CASGLREQFF. For the CDR3, the DNA is TGTGCCAGTGGGCTCAGAGAGCAGTTCTTC.

As regards this clone: The same CDR3 also results from other DNA sequences found in this sample. The genes are TRBV24-1 and TRBJ1-2; D is possibly TRBD1 (6 bases). There are 14 residues in the CDR3. V dropped 0 bases and J dropped 2 bases, with 6 bases sitting between them. The germline CDR1 and CDR2 sequences are KGHDR and SFDVKD. CDR3 nucleotides: TGTGCCACCAGTGATTTGGGACAGAACTATGGCTACACCTTC. The encoded protein is CATSDLGQNYGYTF.

The chain recombines TRBV10-3 with TRBJ1-5; TRBD1 aligns across 7 bases. Germline CDR1 reads ENHRY; CDR2 reads SYGVKD. CDR3 size: 13 residues. CDR3 loop: CAGGQSLLAPQHF. The CDR3 bases are TGTGCTGGGGGACAGAGCCTACTCGCGCCCCAGCATTTT.

This chain joins TRBV6-5 and TRBJ1-1; 9 bases are a match to TRBD1. The CDR3 contains 15 residues. The junction had 11 bases not matched to a gene; V was cut back by 5 bases and J by 7 bases. Germline assignment: CDR1 MNHEY and CDR2 SVGAGI. This chain's CDR3 is CASSHAGQGKGEAFF. The CDR3 nucleotides are TGTGCCAGCAGTCACGCGGGACAGGGTAAGGGTGAAGCTTTCTTT.

The rearrangement joins TRBV7-3 to TRBJ1-6; perhaps TRBD1 as D (5 bases). V was trimmed by 1 base and J by 0 bases, leaving 13 bases between them. This CDR3 is built from 18 residues. CDR1 and CDR2 (germline): SGHTA, FQGTGA. Here the CDR3 DNA reads TGTGCCAGCAGCTTAAAAGCAGGGCCGAGCTCCTATAATTCACCCCTCCACTTT. It yields the protein CASSLKAGPSSYNSPLHF.

The rearrangement uses TRBV19 and TRBJ1-2, with 7 bases aligning to TRBD1. Germline CDR1 reads LNHDA; CDR2 reads SQIVND (reference sequence). Trimming took 6 bases from V and 5 from J; bases not matched to a gene: 12. This CDR3 is built from 15 residues. CDR3 protein: CASRGDSFFNYGYTF. In nucleotides, the CDR3 is TGTGCCAGTAGGGGGGACAGTTTTTTTAATTATGGCTACACCTTC.

V and J are TRBV6-1 and TRBJ1-5; 7 bases map to TRBD1. The germline CDR1 and CDR2 sequences are MNHNS and SASEGT. V lost 1 base to trimming and J lost 7 bases; unmatched junction nucleotides: 7. The CDR3 contains 15 residues. Here the CDR3 DNA reads TGTGCCAGCAGTGAAGTCGGAACAGGGGAACAGCCCCAGCATTTT. Translation: CASSEVGTGEQPQHF.

Concerning this clone itself: At one end, the junction sequence differs from germline, possibly due to a read error. J is TRBJ2-7 and V is TRBV19; TRBD2 aligns across 7 bases. CDR1 is LNHDA and CDR2 is SQIVND in the germline V gene (reference sequence). The length of the CDR3 is 14 residues. The CDR3 DNA reads TGTGCCAGTAACGGTGGCGGGAGCTCCCACGAGCAGTACTTC. Translating gives CASNGGGSSHEQYF.

This CDR3 is CASSLSGAHNEQFF. For the CDR3, the DNA is TGTGCCAGCAGTTTATCAGGGGCCCACAATGAGCAGTTCTTC. The V and J genes are TRBV27 and TRBJ2-1, with D perhaps TRBD1 (5 bases). The CDR3 has 14 amino acids. The germline V and J ends were trimmed by 0 bases and 5 bases, with 8 bases remaining between them. From germline, CDR1 is MNHEY and CDR2 SMNVEV (reference sequence).

The chain links TRBV6-2 or TRBV6-3 to TRBJ1-2; D is possibly TRBD1 (6 bases). The CDR3 runs to 14 residues. Per the germline V gene, CDR1 is MNHEY and CDR2 is SVGEGT. V was shortened by 5 bases and J by 0 bases, with 10 bases between the two germline ends. The CDR3 DNA is TGTGCCAGCAGTCTACAGGGCGCTAACTATGGCTACACCTTC. Translated, it gives CASSLQGANYGYTF.

CDR3 sequence (DNA): TGTGCCACCACCGTGACACTTACCGGGGAGCTGTTTTTT. It is translated as CATTVTLTGELFF. V and J are TRBV11-3 and TRBJ2-2; the D is unclear. Per germline, CDR1 SGHNT and CDR2 YENEEA. V lost 10 bases, J lost 5 bases, and 14 bases lay in between. The CDR3 sequence is 13 residues long.

This clone was seen only a few times. This rearrangement joins TRBV29-1 to TRBJ2-7, with D unresolved. The ends were cut back, 3 bases at V and 3 bases at J, with 21 bases in the middle. In germline, CDR1 is SQVTM, CDR2 ANQGSEA. The CDR3 totals 16 residues. CDR3 nucleotide sequence: TGCAGCGTTGAGGCTCTATGCGTGGTGAGGATCTACGAGCAGTACTTC. It translates to CSVEALCVVRIYEQYF.

The CDR3 coding sequence is TGCAGCGTTCTGAGGGTTGGCTATGGCTACACCTTC. Protein product: CSVLRVGYGYTF. This chain uses TRBV29-1 with TRBJ1-2; D is unclear. Germline V gives CDR1 SQVTM, CDR2 ANQGSEA. V shed 5 bases and J shed 4 bases, with 11 bases lying between them. This CDR3 spans 12 amino acids.

The chain combines TRBV5-1 with TRBJ2-5, with a tentative D call TRBD1 (5 bases). This CDR3 spans 14 amino acids. CDR1 and CDR2 from the germline V gene are SGHRS and YFSETQ. With 1 base removed from V and 2 bases from J, the gap between germline ends came to 9 bases. The CDR3 sequence is CASSLSAGQETQYF. The DNA for the CDR3 is TGCGCCAGCAGCTTGTCGGCAGGGCAAGAGACCCAGTACTTC.

This chain connects TRBV11-2 to TRBJ2-5; TRBD2 matches 7 bases. The CDR3 runs 15 residues. Trimming took 2 bases from V and 5 from J; bases not matched to a gene: 8. The V gene's germline CDR1 is SGHAT and CDR2 FQNNGV. Here the CDR3 DNA reads TGTGCCAGCAGCTTACCTCCCGGGGGGACGGAGACCCAGTACTTC. Its translation is CASSLPPGGTETQYF.

There are a few counts of this clone. This chain uses TRBV19 with TRBJ2-7, with TRBD2 matching over 10 bases. CDR1 is LNHDA and CDR2 is SQIVND in the germline V gene (reference sequence). This CDR3 contains 14 residues. The V segment lost 7 bases and the J segment 0 bases; nucleotides outside the gene matches: 3. The CDR3 nucleotides are TGTGCCAGTACCCGGACTAGCGGCTCCTACGAGCAGTACTTC. This translates into CASTRTSGSYEQYF.

The V gene is TRBV2, the J gene TRBJ1-1; 7 bases line up with TRBD1. Trimming took 5 bases from V and 4 from J; bases not matched to a gene: 1. The CDR3 covers 12 residues. Looked up from germline, CDR1 is SNHLY and CDR2 is FYNNEI. CDR3 region: CASSPGGTEAFF. The CDR3 bases are TGTGCCAGCAGTCCAGGGGGCACTGAAGCTTTCTTT.

This clone was detected only a few times. The chain combines TRBV11-3 with TRBJ2-7; 7 positions match TRBD1. The germline V gene encodes CDR1 SGHNT and CDR2 YENEEA. The CDR3 is 15 amino acids. V lost 4 bases to trimming and J lost 4 bases; unmatched junction nucleotides: 10. In DNA form, the CDR3 reads TGTGCCAGCAGCTCTCAACAGGGGTGGGCTTACGAGCAGTACTTC. Translating gives CASSSQQGWAYEQYF.

The chain links TRBV6-2 or TRBV6-3 to TRBJ2-7; 9 bases agree with TRBD2. V shed 4 bases, J shed 4 bases, and the junction held 11 bases outside the gene matches. The V gene's germline CDR1 is MNHEY and CDR2 SVGEGT. The CDR3 has 16 amino acids. CDR3 loop: CASSSPSGGRVYEQYF. In DNA form, the CDR3 reads TGTGCCAGCAGTTCCCCTTCTGGCGGGAGGGTATACGAGCAGTACTTC.

V and J are TRBV20-1 and TRBJ1-2; D not resolved. The CDR3 totals 10 residues. CDR1 DFQATT and CDR2 SNEGSKA come from the germline V gene (reference sequence). Trimming removed 5 bases at V and 8 bases at J, with 9 bases between. CDR3 loop: CSAGTNGYTF. The DNA of the CDR3 is TGCAGTGCTGGTACAAACGGCTACACCTTC.

CDR3 DNA: TGTGCCAGCAGACAAAAGGGGGGGACTGAAGCTTTCTTT. Protein sequence: CASRQKGGTEAFF. The chain carries TRBV27 and TRBJ1-1; weak D call: TRBD1 (6 bases). Germline CDR1 MNHEY, CDR2 SMNVEV (reference sequence). The CDR3 covers 13 residues. V lost 6 bases and J lost 5, with 13 bases in between.

The chain carries TRBV29-1 and TRBJ1-2; 9 nucleotides align to TRBD1. There are 17 residues in the CDR3. Unmatched junction bases numbered 22, after V lost 7 bases and J lost 7 bases. CDR1 and CDR2 from the germline V gene are SQVTM and ANQGSEA. The CDR3 loop reads CSAPCRDRVPFYSGYTF. The CDR3 nucleotides read TGCAGCGCCCCCTGCCGGGACAGGGTCCCCTTTTACTCTGGCTACACCTTC.

The chain joins TRBV9 to TRBJ2-1; tentatively, D is TRBD2 (7 bases). Germline CDR1 reads SGDLS; CDR2 reads YYNGEE. The ends were cut back, 4 bases at V and 9 bases at J, with 14 bases in the middle. The CDR3 is made up of 13 amino acids. The CDR3 DNA reads TGTGCCAGCAGCTTGGGGGGGCGCCGTGAGCAGTTCTTC. Its translation: CASSLGGRREQFF.